The clone carrying this T cell receptor (beta chain) was picked up one time. The antigen is unknown. The sample comes from a study of T cell responses to AZD1222 COVID-19 vaccine. Study background: Timing groups of about 4 and about 12 weeks for second doses were pooled. Overall study findings and caveats: Reportedly, close to half of spike-specific TCRs are directed against unmutated variant regions.

The assay was immunoSEQ multiplex PCR, and TCRdb's table has in-frame clones only and misses some. The profile shows about 130,000 clones, 80% to 90% of them singletons. The sequence was obtained from an adult in good health. Sample: peripheral blood, taken on day 0 of AZD1222 vaccination.

CDR3 bases: TGTGCCAGCAGCCCTGGGGGACCTTCCAATCAGGGCAATGAGCAGTTCTTC. Its translation: CASSPGGPSNQGNEQFF. The chain has TRBV3-1 (or the pseudogene TRBV3-2) and TRBJ2-1, with D tentatively TRBD1 or TRBD2 (5 bases each). The germline CDR1 and CDR2 sequences are LGHDT and YNNKEL (reference sequence). The CDR3 has 17 amino acids. V lost 4 bases and J lost 6, with 22 bases in between.